This T cell receptor beta chain comes out of a study of T cells in Graves' hyperthyroidism and ophthalmopathy. Turning to the study itself: Prior to any treatment, at the point of initial diagnosis, peripheral blood was collected.

The investigators amplified TCR beta CDR3 regions from RNA transcripts. HTBI primers drove first-round RT-PCR of the TCR CDR3. TCRdb re-derived calls from the multiplex PCR reads in MiXCR, one entry per CDR3 protein. The data show some 360,000 distinct CDR3 sequences, around 13% seen once. Stable Graves' hyperthyroidism meant no ophthalmopathy progression within 18 months. Pregnant or lactating patients were excluded, as were those with uncontrolled infection or other autoimmune disease. Cells are PBMCs isolated from more than 8.5 ml of fresh blood. Between the trimmed V and J ends, which lost 5 bases and 4 bases, there was a span of 11 bases. Germline V gene data show CDR1 as MDHEN and CDR2 as SYDVKM. The CDR3 is 13 residues long.

Sequencing was carried out using blood. This clonotype was obtained from a woman aged 60-70 years with Graves' hyperthyroidism. The chain employs TRBV28 and TRBJ1-2, with D possibly being TRBD1 (5 bases). CDR3 amino acids: CASSTTGAYGYTF. The CDR3 bases are TGTGCCAGCAGTACTACAGGTGCCTATGGCTACACCTTC.